In this sample, the clone carrying this TCR beta chain turned up many times. Documented time point: before trial treatment. The therapy administered to donors comprised nivolumab, ipilimumab, aspirin, low-dose cyclophosphamide and low-dose radiotherapy. The germline V gene encodes CDR1 SGHRS and CDR2 YFSETQ. The CDR3 totals 14 residues. V lost 4 bases and J lost 0; bases outside the gene matches: 1. This sample was taken from a study of low-dose radiotherapy and immunotherapy resistance in tumors. Study in general: Patients took aspirin (300 mg orally, daily) for four cycles beginning at cycle 1 day 1.

With a V-primer adapter and a constant-region primer, TCRs were amplified for about 20 PCR cycles. TCRdb called the reads again in MiXCR, with one record for every CDR3 protein. The sample yields fewer than 60,000 distinct CDR3 sequences, over 9.5% seen once. The chain recombines TRBV5-1 with TRBJ1-1; 9 bases fit TRBD1. The sequencing used PBMCs, collected before treatment. The sequence was collected from a female donor with ovarian cancer. The CDR3 bases are TGCGCCAGCAGCCGGGACAGGGTGAACACTGAAGCTTTCTTT. It translates to CASSRDRVNTEAFF.